This passage covers 4 T cell receptor beta chains from one sample sequenced in a study of patients and donors after allogeneic stem cell transplantation. TCRdb analysed the RT-PCR reads with MiXCR anew, one entry per CDR3 protein. Here the sample spans approximately 88,000 distinct CDR3 sequences, 5% being singletons. Material for sequencing was blood, either unsorted or a sorted T cell fraction (not recorded which). The origin of the receptors is a human donor who was either an allogeneic HSCT recipient or a stem cell or donor lymphocyte infusion donor (not recorded which). It is not recorded whose cells these are; they may come from a transplant donor.

This clonotype was observed many times. The rearrangement links TRBV7-6 to TRBJ1-1; D is ambiguous. V shed 2 bases and J shed 0 bases, with 7 bases lying between them. The CDR3 length is 14 residues. From germline, CDR1 is SGHVS and CDR2 FNYEAQ. The CDR3 loop reads CASSLNSLNTEAFF. DNA of the CDR3: TGTGCCAGCAGCTTAAACAGTTTGAACACTGAAGCTTTCTTT.

This chain connects TRBV29-1 to TRBJ1-2, with 8 bases that match TRBD1. The CDR3 length is 13 residues. Germline values: CDR1 SQVTM, CDR2 ANQGSEA. Losses at the gene ends were 1 base for V and 7 bases for J; bases not matched to a gene: 5. The CDR3, as DNA: TGCAGCGTTGAAGGACAGGGGTATTCTGGCTACACCTTC. It is translated as CSVEGQGYSGYTF.

The table lists this clonotype with many counts. The genes are TRBV20-1 and TRBJ1-6, with D maybe TRBD1 (5 bases). Germline values: CDR1 DFQATT, CDR2 SNEGSKA (reference sequence). This CDR3 spans 14 amino acids. Between the trimmed V and J ends, which lost 5 bases and 7 bases, there was a span of 15 bases. The CDR3 sequence: CSAPRGLGNSPLHF. The CDR3 nucleotides read TGCAGTGCTCCGAGGGGATTAGGAAATTCACCCCTCCACTTT.

The CDR3 is CASSVGPYGYTF. CDR3 nucleotides: TGTGCCAGCAGCGTAGGACCTTATGGCTACACCTTC. The chain recombines TRBV11-2 with TRBJ1-2, with D uncertain. This CDR3 has 12 amino acids. Germline lookup yields CDR1 SGHAT and CDR2 FQNNGV. Trimming shortened V by 5 bases and J by 5 bases, and 9 bases separated the two germline ends.